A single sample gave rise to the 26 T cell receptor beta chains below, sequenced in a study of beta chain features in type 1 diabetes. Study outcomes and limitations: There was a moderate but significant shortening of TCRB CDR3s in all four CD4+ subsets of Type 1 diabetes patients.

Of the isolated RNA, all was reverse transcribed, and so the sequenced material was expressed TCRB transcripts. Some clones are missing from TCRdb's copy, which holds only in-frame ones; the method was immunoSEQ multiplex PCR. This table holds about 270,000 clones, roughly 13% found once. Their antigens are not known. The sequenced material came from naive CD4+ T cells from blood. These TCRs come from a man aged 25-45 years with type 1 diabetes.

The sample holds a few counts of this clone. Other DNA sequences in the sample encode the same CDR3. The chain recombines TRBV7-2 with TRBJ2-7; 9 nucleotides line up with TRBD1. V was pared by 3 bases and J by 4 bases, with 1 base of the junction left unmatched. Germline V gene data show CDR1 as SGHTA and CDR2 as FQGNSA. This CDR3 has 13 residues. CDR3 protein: CASSLDRGYEQYF. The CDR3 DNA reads TGTGCCAGCAGCTTGGACAGGGGTTACGAGCAGTACTTC. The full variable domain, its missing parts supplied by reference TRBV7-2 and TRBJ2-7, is GAGVSQSPSNKVTEKGKDVELRCDPISGHTALYWYRQSLGQGLEFLIYFQGNSAPDKSGLPSDRFSAERTGGSVSTLTIQRTQQEDSAVYLCASSLDRGYEQYFGPGTRLTVT.

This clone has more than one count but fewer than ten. CDR3 in DNA: TGTGCCAGCAAGGGGGGACTAGCAAGAGGGACAGATACGCAGTATTTT. It is translated as CASKGGLARGTDTQYF. V gene TRBV27 combines with J gene TRBJ2-3, with 9 bases fitting TRBD2. J gave up 3 bases and V 7 bases, and 11 bases lay outside the gene matches. The CDR3 has 16 residues. The germline gives CDR1 MNHEY, CDR2 SMNVEV (reference sequence).

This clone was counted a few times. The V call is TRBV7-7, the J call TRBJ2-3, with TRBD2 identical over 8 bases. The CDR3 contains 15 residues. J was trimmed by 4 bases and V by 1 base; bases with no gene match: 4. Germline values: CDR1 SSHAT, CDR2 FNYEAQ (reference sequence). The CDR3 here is CASSLGAGVSDTQYF. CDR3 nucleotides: TGTGCCAGCAGCTTAGGAGCGGGAGTCTCAGATACGCAGTATTTT. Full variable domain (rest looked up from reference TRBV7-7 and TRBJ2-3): GAGVSQSPRYKVTKRGQDVTLRCDPISSHATLYWYQQALGQGPEFLTYFNYEAQPDKSGLPSDRFSAERPEGSISTLTIQRTEQRDSAMYRCASSLGAGVSDTQYFGPGTRLTVL.

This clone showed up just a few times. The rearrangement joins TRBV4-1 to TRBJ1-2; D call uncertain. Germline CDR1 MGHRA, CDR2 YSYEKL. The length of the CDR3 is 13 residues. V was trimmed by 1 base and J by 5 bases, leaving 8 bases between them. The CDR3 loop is CASSQVPLYGYTF. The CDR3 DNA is TGCGCCAGCAGCCAAGTTCCATTGTATGGCTACACCTTC.

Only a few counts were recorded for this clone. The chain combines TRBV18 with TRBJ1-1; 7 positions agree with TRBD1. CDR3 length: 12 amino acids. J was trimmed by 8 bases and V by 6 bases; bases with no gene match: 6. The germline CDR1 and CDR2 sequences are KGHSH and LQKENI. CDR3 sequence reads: CASSPMGQEAFF. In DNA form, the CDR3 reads TGTGCCAGCTCCCCCATGGGACAGGAAGCTTTCTTT.

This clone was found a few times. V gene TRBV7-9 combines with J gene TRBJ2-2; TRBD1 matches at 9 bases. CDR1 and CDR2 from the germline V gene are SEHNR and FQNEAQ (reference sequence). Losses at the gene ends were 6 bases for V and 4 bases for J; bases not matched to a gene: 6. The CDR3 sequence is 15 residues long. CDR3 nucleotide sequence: TGTGCCAGCAGAGTACAGGGGGCGCGCACCGGGGAGCTGTTTTTT. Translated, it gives CASRVQGARTGELFF.

The CDR3 bases are TGTGCCAGCTCATTCGGGACAGCGAACACTGAAGCTTTCTTT. It is translated as CASSFGTANTEAFF. The J gene is TRBJ1-1, the V gene TRBV18; TRBD1 matches at 7 bases. Trimming removed 5 bases from V and 1 base from J; junction bases left unmatched: 4. Per the germline V gene, CDR1 is KGHSH and CDR2 is LQKENI. The CDR3 is 14 amino acids.

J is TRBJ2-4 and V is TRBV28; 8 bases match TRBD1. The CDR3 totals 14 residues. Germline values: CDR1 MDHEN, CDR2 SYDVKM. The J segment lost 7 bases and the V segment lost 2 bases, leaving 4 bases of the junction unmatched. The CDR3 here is CASSLPAGGNIQYF. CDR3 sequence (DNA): TGTGCCAGCAGTTTACCCGCAGGGGGCAACATTCAGTACTTC. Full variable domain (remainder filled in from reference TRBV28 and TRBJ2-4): DVKVTQSSRYLVKRTGEKVFLECVQDMDHENMFWYRQDPGLGLRLIYFSYDVKMKEKGDIPEGYSVSREKKERFSLILESASTNQTSMYLCASSLPAGGNIQYFGAGTRLSVL.

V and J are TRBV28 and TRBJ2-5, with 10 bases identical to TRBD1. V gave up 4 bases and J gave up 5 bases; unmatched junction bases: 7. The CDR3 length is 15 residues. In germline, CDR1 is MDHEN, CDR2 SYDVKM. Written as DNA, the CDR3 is TGTGCCAGCAGTTACGACAGGGGGCGAGAGGAGACCCAGTACTTC. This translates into CASSYDRGREETQYF.

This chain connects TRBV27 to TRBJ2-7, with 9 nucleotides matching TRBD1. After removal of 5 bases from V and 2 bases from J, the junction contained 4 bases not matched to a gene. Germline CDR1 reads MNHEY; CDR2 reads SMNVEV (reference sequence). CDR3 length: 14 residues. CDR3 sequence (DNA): TGTGCCAGCAGTCTAAGACAGGGGGCCTACGAGCAGTACTTC. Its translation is CASSLRQGAYEQYF.

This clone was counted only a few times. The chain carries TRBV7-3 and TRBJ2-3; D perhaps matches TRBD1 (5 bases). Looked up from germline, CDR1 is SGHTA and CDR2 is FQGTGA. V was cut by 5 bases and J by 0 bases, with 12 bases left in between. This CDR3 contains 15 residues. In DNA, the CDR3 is TGTGCCAGCAGCCCAGACAGATCTAGCACAGATACGCAGTATTTT. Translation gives CASSPDRSSTDTQYF.

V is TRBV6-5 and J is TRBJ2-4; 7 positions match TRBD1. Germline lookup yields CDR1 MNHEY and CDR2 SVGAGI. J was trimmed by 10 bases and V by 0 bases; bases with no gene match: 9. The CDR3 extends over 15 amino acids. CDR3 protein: CASSYSRPNRGIQYF. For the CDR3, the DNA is TGTGCCAGCAGTTACTCCCGACCAAACAGGGGTATTCAGTACTTC.

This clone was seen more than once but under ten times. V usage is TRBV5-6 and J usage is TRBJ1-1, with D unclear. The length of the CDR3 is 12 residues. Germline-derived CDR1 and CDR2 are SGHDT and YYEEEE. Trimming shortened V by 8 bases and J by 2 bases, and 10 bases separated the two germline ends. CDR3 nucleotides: TGTGCCAGTGACCGGGGAAACACTGAAGCTTTCTTT. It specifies CASDRGNTEAFF.

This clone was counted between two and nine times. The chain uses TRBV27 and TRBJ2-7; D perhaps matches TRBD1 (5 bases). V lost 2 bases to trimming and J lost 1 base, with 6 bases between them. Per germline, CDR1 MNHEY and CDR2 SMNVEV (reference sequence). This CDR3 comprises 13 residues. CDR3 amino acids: CASSLKGSYEQYF. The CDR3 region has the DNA TGTGCCAGCAGTTTAAAGGGGTCCTACGAGCAGTACTTC.

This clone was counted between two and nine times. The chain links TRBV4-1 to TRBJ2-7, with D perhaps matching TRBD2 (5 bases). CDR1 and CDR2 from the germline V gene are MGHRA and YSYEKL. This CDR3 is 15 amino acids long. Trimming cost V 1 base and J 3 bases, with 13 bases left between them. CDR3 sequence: CASSQGGNFLYEQYF. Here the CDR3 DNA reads TGCGCCAGCAGCCAAGGAGGGAACTTTCTCTACGAGCAGTACTTC.

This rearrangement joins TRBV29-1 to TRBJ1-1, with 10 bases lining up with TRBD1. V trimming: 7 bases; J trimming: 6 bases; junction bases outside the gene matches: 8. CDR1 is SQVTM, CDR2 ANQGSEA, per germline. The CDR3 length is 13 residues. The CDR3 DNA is TGCAGCGCTCAGACAGGGGGCCTCGCTGAAGCTTTCTTT. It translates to CSAQTGGLAEAFF.

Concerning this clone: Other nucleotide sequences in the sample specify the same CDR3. As DNA, the CDR3 is TGTGCCATCAGTGAGTCAGGGACAGGCTACGAGCAGTACTTC. It codes for CAISESGTGYEQYF. J is TRBJ2-7 and V is TRBV10-3; 8 positions agree with TRBD1. This CDR3 is built from 14 residues. Germline V lookup: CDR1 ENHRY, CDR2 SYGVKD. Trimming removed 0 bases from V and 3 bases from J; junction bases left unmatched: 1.

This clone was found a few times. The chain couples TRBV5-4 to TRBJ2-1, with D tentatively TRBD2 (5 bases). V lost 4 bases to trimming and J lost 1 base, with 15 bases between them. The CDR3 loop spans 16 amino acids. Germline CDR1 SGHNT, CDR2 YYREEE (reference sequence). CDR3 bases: TGTGCCAGCAGCACCTCTAGCTTCGGGTCCTACAATGAGCAGTTCTTC. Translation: CASSTSSFGSYNEQFF. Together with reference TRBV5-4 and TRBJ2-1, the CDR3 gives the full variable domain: ETGVTQSPTHLIKTRGQQVTLRCSSQSGHNTVSWYQQALGQGPQFIFQYYREEENGRGNFPPRFSGLQFPNYSSELNVNALELDDSALYLCASSTSSFGSYNEQFFGPGTRLTVL.

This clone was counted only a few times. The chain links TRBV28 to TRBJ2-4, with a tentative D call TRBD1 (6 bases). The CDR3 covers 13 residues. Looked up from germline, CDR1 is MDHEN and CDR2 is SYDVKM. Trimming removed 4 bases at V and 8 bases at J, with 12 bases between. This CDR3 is CASSSPDSHIQYF. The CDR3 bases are TGTGCCAGCAGTTCCCCGGACAGTCACATTCAGTACTTC.

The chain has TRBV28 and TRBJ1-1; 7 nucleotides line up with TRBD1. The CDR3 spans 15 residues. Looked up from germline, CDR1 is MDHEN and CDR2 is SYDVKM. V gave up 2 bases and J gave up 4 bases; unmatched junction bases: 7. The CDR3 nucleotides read TGTGCCAGCAGTTTACCCGGACAGGTTGGCACTGAAGCTTTCTTT. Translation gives CASSLPGQVGTEAFF.

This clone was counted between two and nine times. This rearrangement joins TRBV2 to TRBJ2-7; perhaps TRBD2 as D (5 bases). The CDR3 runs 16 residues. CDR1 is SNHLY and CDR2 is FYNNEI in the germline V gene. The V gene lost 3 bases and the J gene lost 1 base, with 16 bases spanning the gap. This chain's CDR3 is CASSDSSWLASYEQYF. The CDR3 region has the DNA TGTGCCAGCAGTGATTCGTCCTGGCTAGCTTCCTACGAGCAGTACTTC.

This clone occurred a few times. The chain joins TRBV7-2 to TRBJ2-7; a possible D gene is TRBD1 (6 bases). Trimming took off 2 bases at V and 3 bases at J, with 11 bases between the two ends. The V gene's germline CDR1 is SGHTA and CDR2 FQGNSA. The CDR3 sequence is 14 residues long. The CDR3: CASSLRKGGYEQYF. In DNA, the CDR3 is TGTGCCAGCAGCTTACGGAAAGGGGGCTACGAGCAGTACTTC.

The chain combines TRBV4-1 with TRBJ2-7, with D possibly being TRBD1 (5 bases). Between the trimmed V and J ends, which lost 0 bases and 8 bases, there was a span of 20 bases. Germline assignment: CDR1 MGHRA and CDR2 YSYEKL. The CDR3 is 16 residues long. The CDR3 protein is CASSQDMSRVTDQQYF. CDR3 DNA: TGCGCCAGCAGCCAAGACATGTCCAGGGTCACGGATCAGCAGTACTTC.

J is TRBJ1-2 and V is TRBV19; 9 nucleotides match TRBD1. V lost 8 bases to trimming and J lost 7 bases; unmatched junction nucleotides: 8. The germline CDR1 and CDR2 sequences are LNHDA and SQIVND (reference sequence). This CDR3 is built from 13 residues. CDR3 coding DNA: TGTGCCAGTTACCGGGACAGGGTTTTTGGCTACACCTTC. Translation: CASYRDRVFGYTF.

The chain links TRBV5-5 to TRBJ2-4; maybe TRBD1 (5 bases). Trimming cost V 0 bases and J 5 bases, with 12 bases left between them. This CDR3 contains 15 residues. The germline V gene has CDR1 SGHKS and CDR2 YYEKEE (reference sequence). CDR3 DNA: TGTGCCAGCAGCTTGGACAGGAGTGGACAAAACATTCAGTACTTC. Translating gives CASSLDRSGQNIQYF.

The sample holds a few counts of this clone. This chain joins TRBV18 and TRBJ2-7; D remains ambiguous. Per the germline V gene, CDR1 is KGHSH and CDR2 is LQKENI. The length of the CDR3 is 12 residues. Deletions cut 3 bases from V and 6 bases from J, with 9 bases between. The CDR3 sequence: CASSPSIGEQYF. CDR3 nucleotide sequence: TGTGCCAGCTCACCGTCTATCGGCGAGCAGTACTTC. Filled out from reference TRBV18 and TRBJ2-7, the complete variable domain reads NAGVMQNPRHLVRRRGQEARLRCSPMKGHSHVYWYRQLPEEGLKFMVYLQKENIIDESGMPKERFSAEFPKEGPSILRIQQVVRGDSAAYFCASSPSIGEQYFGPGTRLTVT.